This is a list of T cell receptor beta chains from one sample in a study of blood T cells in healthy people across ages. TCRdb called the 5' RACE reads again in MiXCR, with one record for every CDR3 protein. This sample has about 930,000 distinct CDR3 sequences, with just under 30% found just once. This same sample was also part of a study on T cells of mothers and their children.

What was sequenced was blood. These receptors all stem from a woman aged 40 to 50 in good health. The conserved cysteine and the conserved F or W are not part of the CDR3 here. Each record gives: J gene, V gene, clone size, CDR3 protein. Clone size appears in some rows only: once, few, many, or a class for an expanded clone.

j_gene: .; v_gene: TRBV4-2; abundance: .; CDR3aa: ASSQDRTKETQY
j_gene: TRBJ2-7; v_gene: TRBV4-2; abundance: .; CDR3aa: ASSQDVGEGEQY
j_gene: TRBJ2-2; v_gene: TRBV7-2; abundance: .; CDR3aa: ASSLGPGKVNTGERF
j_gene: TRBJ2-3; v_gene: TRBV30; abundance: .; CDR3aa: AWSRLAATDTQY
j_gene: TRBJ1-5; v_gene: TRBV10-3; abundance: .; CDR3aa: TISDGELNVPQH
j_gene: TRBJ2-7; v_gene: TRBV7-2; abundance: many; CDR3aa: ASSQGRDPYEQY
j_gene: TRBJ2-5; v_gene: TRBV13; abundance: .; CDR3aa: AGSLAPRGQETQY
j_gene: TRBJ2-5; v_gene: TRBV4-1; abundance: many; CDR3aa: ASSQDQGRETQY
j_gene: TRBJ2-1; v_gene: TRBV7-2; abundance: few; CDR3aa: ASSPFSYEQF
j_gene: TRBJ2-1; v_gene: TRBV11-1; abundance: few; CDR3aa: ASSQGRPF
j_gene: TRBJ1-2; v_gene: TRBV7-9; abundance: few; CDR3aa: ASSLEAVYYGYT